This T cell receptor (beta chain) was observed in a study of siplizumab effects on memory and regulatory T cells. Study findings and constraints: Whether the proliferating Tregs (from siplizumab cultures) were suppressive was not confirmed. Assignment of a naive or memory phenotype failed for roughly 80-96% of the proliferating CD4+ or CD8+ clones. For mappable alloreactive CD4+ clones, the mean Treg-derived fraction was approximately 69% with siplizumab and 25% to 30% in controls.

Unstimulated naive, memory, effector memory and TEMRA subsets from a few donor pairs have been sequenced, the authors report. Remarks on this clone: Its antigen is currently unknown.

Assay used: immunoSEQ multiplex PCR; TCRdb lists only in-frame clones, some missing. Seen here are about 56,000 clones, over 95% observed once, and the top ten hold around 1%. The V gene end was trimmed by 7 bases and the J gene end by 4 bases; junction bases not matched to a gene: 13. Germline V CDR1 and CDR2: SQVTM, ANQGSEA. There are 16 residues in the CDR3. This sequence originates from a human donor in good health. Sequencing was performed on naive CD8+ T cells sorted from blood. This chain links TRBV29-1 with TRBJ2-1; 10 bases match TRBD2. As DNA, the CDR3 is TGCAGCGCCTACATTTCAGGGACTAGCGAATACAATGAGCAGTTCTTC. Protein: CSAYISGTSEYNEQFF.